This T cell receptor beta chain was profiled in a study of T cell clonality in common variable immunodeficiency. Regarding the study as a whole: Fewer TCRbeta clones were shared among CVID subjects than controls. The cause of increased CVID clonality remains unclear without subpopulation sequencing.

This clone was counted at least ten times. Its target is not known. The read ends 3 residues shy of where the CDR3 ends; the end is completed using the germline J gene. With 4 bases clipped from V and 6 bases from J, the junction kept 11 bases outside the gene matches. The CDR3 extends over 15 amino acids. The germline gives CDR1 LNHDA, CDR2 SQIVND (reference sequence). Equal genomic DNA amounts from CVID and control samples were sequenced. Using immunoSEQ multiplex PCR, the repertoire was profiled, and TCRdb retains in-frame clones only, with some absent. Captured here are some 60,000 clones, none seen once; the top ten comprise more than 1.5%. Patients and controls were mostly of Caucasian heritage.

Sequences were obtained from peripheral blood mononuclear cells. The clonotype was recovered from a person between 18 and 75 years old in good health. The rearrangement links TRBV19 to TRBJ2-7; the match to TRBD1 covers 8 bases. CDR3 amino acids: CASSTDMTGAAEQYF. CDR3 DNA, as far as it was read: TGTGCCAGTAGTACCGACATGACAGGGGCCGCCGAG.